This paragraph reports one TCR beta chain. Its antigen is still unknown. Every patient was affected by relapse after autologous stem cell transplantation, while exposure to brentuximab vedotin was not uniform. This record comes from a study of PD-1 blockade in classical Hodgkin lymphoma. Generated by immunoSEQ multiplex PCR, the TCRdb table keeps only in-frame clones and is missing some. The table shows about 36,000 clones, with about 70% occurring only once. Findings of the study overall: A significant rise in TCR diversity by C4D1 was seen for CD4+ but not CD8+ cells. Anyone who began nivolumab under 1 year after ASCT was excluded.

Source: peripheral blood mononuclear cells (PBMCs), taken before the second cycle of nivolumab. This receptor was identified in a human donor with classical Hodgkin lymphoma.

The CDR3 loop is CASRPDRRLPEAFF. The CDR3 DNA is TGTGCCAGCAGACCCGACAGGAGACTCCCTGAAGCTTTCTTT. The rearrangement uses TRBV6-5 and TRBJ1-1; maybe TRBD1 (6 bases). This CDR3 has 14 residues. The V gene lost 6 bases and the J gene lost 6 bases, with 17 bases spanning the gap. The germline V gene encodes CDR1 MNHEY and CDR2 SVGAGI.